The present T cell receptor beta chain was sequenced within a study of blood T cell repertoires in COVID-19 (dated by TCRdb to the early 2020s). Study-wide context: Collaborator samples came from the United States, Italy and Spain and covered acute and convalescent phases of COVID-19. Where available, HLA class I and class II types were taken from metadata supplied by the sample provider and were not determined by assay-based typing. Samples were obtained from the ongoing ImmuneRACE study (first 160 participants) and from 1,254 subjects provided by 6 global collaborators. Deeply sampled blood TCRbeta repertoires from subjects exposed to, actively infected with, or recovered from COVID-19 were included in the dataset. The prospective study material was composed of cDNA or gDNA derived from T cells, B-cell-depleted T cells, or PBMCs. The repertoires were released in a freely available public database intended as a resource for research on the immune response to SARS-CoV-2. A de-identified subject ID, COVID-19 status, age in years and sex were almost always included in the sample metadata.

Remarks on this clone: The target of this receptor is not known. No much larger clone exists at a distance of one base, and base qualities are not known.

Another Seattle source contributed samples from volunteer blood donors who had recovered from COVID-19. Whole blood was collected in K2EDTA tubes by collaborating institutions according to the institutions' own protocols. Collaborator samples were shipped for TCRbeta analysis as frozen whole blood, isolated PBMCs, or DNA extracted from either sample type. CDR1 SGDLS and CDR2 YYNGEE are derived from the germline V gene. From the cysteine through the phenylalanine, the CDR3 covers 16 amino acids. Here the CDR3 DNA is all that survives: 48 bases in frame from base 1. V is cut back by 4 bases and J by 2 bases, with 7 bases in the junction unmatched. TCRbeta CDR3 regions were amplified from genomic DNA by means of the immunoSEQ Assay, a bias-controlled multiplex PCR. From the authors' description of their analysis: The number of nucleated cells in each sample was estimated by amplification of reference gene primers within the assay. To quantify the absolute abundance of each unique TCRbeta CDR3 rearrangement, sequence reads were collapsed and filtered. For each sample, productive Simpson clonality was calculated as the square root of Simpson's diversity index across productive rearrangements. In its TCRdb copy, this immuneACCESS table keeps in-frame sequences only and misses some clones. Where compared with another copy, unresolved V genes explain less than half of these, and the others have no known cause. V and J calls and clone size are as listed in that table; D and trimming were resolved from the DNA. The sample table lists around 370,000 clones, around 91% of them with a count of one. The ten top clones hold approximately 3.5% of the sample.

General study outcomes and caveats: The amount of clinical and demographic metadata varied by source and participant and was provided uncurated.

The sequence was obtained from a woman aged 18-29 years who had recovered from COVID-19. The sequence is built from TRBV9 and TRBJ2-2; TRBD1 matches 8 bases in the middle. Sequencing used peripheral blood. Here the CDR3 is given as CASSPHQGANTGELFF. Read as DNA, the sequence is TGTGCCAGCAGCCCACATCAGGGGGCTAACACCGGGGAGCTGTTTTTT.